One and the same sample provided the 27 T cell receptor beta chains below, sequenced in a study of T cells in localized non-small cell lung cancer. Generated by immunoSEQ multiplex PCR, the TCRdb table keeps only in-frame clones and is missing some. The repertoire holds 30,000 to 35,000 clones, with 93% as singletons. This sample comprised peripheral blood, obtained before any cancer treatment. The receptors shown here come from an older female donor with stage I lung adenocarcinoma.

The chain has TRBV2 and TRBJ2-7, with 7 bases lining up with TRBD1. J gave up 2 bases and V 6 bases, and 13 bases lay outside the gene matches. CDR1 is SNHLY, CDR2 FYNNEI, per germline. This CDR3 contains 16 residues. This CDR3 is CASRPLDRTSTYEQYF. The CDR3 nucleotides are TGTGCCAGCAGACCTTTGGACAGGACATCTACCTACGAGCAGTACTTC.

This rearrangement joins TRBV25-1 to TRBJ1-2, with D possibly TRBD1 on 6 matching bases. Germline V lookup: CDR1 MGHDK, CDR2 SYGVNS. The CDR3 has 15 amino acids. Trimming shortened V by 5 bases and J by 1 base, and 14 bases separated the two germline ends. The CDR3 nucleotides are TGTGCCAGCAGTTCCCCAGGGGTCCTTAACTATGGCTACACCTTC. This encodes CASSSPGVLNYGYTF.

The chain couples TRBV19 to TRBJ1-5, with 9 bases matching TRBD1. Germline-derived CDR1 and CDR2 are LNHDA and SQIVND (reference sequence). This CDR3 region has 16 residues. V trimming: 2 bases; J trimming: 4 bases; junction bases outside the gene matches: 6. CDR3 nucleotide sequence: TGTGCCAGTAGTATAACCGGGACAGGGAGGAATCAGCCCCAGCATTTT. Its protein product is CASSITGTGRNQPQHF.

The J gene is TRBJ2-1, the V gene TRBV18; TRBD2 agrees at 7 bases. This CDR3 has 15 amino acids. Germline CDR1 KGHSH, CDR2 LQKENI. With V trimmed by 2 bases and J by 7 bases, 8 bases remained unmatched. The CDR3 is CASSPEVGGQNEQFF. The DNA for the CDR3 is TGTGCCAGCTCACCAGAGGTGGGAGGGCAAAATGAGCAGTTCTTC.

Judged by abundance, this clone is large. The rearrangement joins TRBV5-6 to TRBJ2-2; D not resolved. CDR1 and CDR2 (germline): SGHDT, YYEEEE. The CDR3 spans 14 residues. Trimming removed 4 bases at V and 5 bases at J, with 12 bases between. The CDR3 coding sequence is TGTGCCAGCAGCCCCGAGGTTTTTACCGGGGAGCTGTTTTTT. Translation: CASSPEVFTGELFF. The full variable domain, completed using reference TRBV5-6 and TRBJ2-2, is DAGVTQSPTHLIKTRGQQVTLRCSPKSGHDTVSWYQQALGQGPQFIFQYYEEEERQRGNFPDRFSGHQFPNYSSELNVNALLLGDSALYLCASSPEVFTGELFFGEGSRLTVL.

The table lists this clone with a few counts. CDR3 DNA: TGTGCCAGCAGTCGAAGCAGGGAGTCCGGGGAGCTGTTTTTT. Amino acids: CASSRSRESGELFF. The rearrangement joins TRBV27 to TRBJ2-2; the D gene could be TRBD1 or TRBD2 (5 bases each). Germline loops: CDR1 MNHEY, CDR2 SMNVEV (reference sequence). This CDR3 is 14 amino acids long. The V end was cut by 5 bases, the J end by 6 bases, with 13 bases between.

This clone is a singleton in its sample. The chain carries TRBV6-5 and TRBJ1-3; no reliable D call. V gave up 2 bases and J gave up 6 bases, with 14 bases separating them. Germline lookup yields CDR1 MNHEY and CDR2 SVGAGI. There are 15 residues in the CDR3. The CDR3 bases are TGTGCCAGCAGTTACAGAGCTCCTCGTGAAAACACCATATATTTT. This sequence encodes CASSYRAPRENTIYF.

This clone was observed once. The rearrangement joins TRBV6-5 to TRBJ1-2; 9 nucleotides match TRBD1. The CDR3 is 15 residues long. The germline V gene has CDR1 MNHEY and CDR2 SVGAGI. Germline trimming cut 6 bases from V and 2 bases from J; bases unmatched to any gene: 7. CDR3 sequence reads: CASSLDRGRNYGYTF. CDR3 coding DNA: TGTGCCAGCAGCTTGGACAGGGGCAGGAACTATGGCTACACCTTC.

This rearrangement joins TRBV7-2 to TRBJ2-1; 7 bases line up with TRBD2. V was clipped by 1 base and J by 2 bases; unmatched bases: 5. Germline values: CDR1 SGHTA, CDR2 FQGNSA. The CDR3 consists of 16 residues. The CDR3 loop is CASSLDGGGTYNEQFF. The CDR3 nucleotides read TGTGCCAGCAGCTTAGATGGGGGGGGAACCTACAATGAGCAGTTCTTC.

The V call is TRBV6-5, the J call TRBJ2-7; TRBD1 agrees at 7 bases. CDR1 is MNHEY and CDR2 is SVGAGI in the germline V gene. The CDR3 sequence is 14 residues long. V lost 5 bases, J lost 0 bases, and 4 bases stayed unmatched. CDR3 amino acids: CASSQQGSSYEQYF. CDR3 DNA: TGTGCCAGCAGTCAACAGGGGTCCTCCTACGAGCAGTACTTC.

The chain joins TRBV15 to TRBJ2-2; possible D gene TRBD2, 6 bases. The length of the CDR3 is 15 residues. The V gene's germline CDR1 is LNHNV and CDR2 YYDKDF (reference sequence). The V gene lost 1 base and the J gene lost 0 bases, with 6 bases spanning the gap. Here the CDR3 reads CATSRGGTNTGELFF. In DNA form, the CDR3 reads TGTGCCACCAGCAGAGGCGGGACGAACACCGGGGAGCTGTTTTTT.

This clone was seen once. V is TRBV14 and J is TRBJ2-1; TRBD2 agrees at 8 bases. Germline values: CDR1 SGHDN, CDR2 FVKESK. The CDR3 consists of 16 residues. V dropped 3 bases and J dropped 8; count of bases not matched to a gene: 12. DNA for the CDR3: TGTGCCAGCAGCCAGCCGGGACTAGGGTCGGTCTATGAGCAGTTCTTC. This translates into CASSQPGLGSVYEQFF. The complete variable domain, with remaining parts taken from reference TRBV14 and TRBJ2-1, reads EAGVTQFPSHSVIEKGQTVTLRCDPISGHDNLYWYRRVMGKEIKFLLHFVKESKQDESGMPNNRFLAERTGGTYSTLKVQPAELEDSGVYFCASSQPGLGSVYEQFFGPGTRLTVL.

This clone was seen more than once but under ten times. Here the CDR3 reads CASSRQPGGSYNEQFF. CDR3 in DNA: TGCGCCAGCAGCCGTCAACCGGGGGGGTCCTACAATGAGCAGTTCTTC. V is TRBV4-3 and J is TRBJ2-1, with 8 bases matching TRBD2. The CDR3 totals 16 residues. Unmatched junction bases numbered 6, after V lost 4 bases and J lost 1 base. Looked up from germline, CDR1 is LGHNA and CDR2 is YSLEER.

The genes are TRBV5-6 and TRBJ1-2, with TRBD1 as a possible D gene (6 bases). Looked up from germline, CDR1 is SGHDT and CDR2 is YYEEEE. The CDR3 is 13 amino acids. The ends were cut back, 3 bases at V and 4 bases at J, with 10 bases in the middle. CDR3: CASSYEQGYGYTF. The CDR3 DNA reads TGTGCCAGCAGCTATGAACAGGGCTATGGCTACACCTTC.

Note on this clone: This CDR3 is also generated by other DNA sequences in the sample. V and J are TRBV19 and TRBJ2-7; 10 nucleotides match TRBD1. The V and J ends lost 5 bases and 1 base, in that order; junction bases with no gene match: 2. The germline V gene has CDR1 LNHDA and CDR2 SQIVND (reference sequence). The CDR3 has 14 residues. The CDR3 region is CASSLGQGSYEQYF. Written as DNA, the CDR3 is TGTGCCAGTAGTCTGGGACAGGGGTCCTACGAGCAGTACTTC.

This clone was detected once. V usage is TRBV5-6 and J usage is TRBJ1-1, with D possibly matching TRBD1 (5 bases). V was clipped by 4 bases and J by 6 bases, with 25 bases between them. CDR1 SGHDT and CDR2 YYEEEE come from the germline V gene. This CDR3 comprises 17 residues. This chain's CDR3 is CASSDGAESFSLSEAFF. The DNA of the CDR3 is TGTGCCAGCAGCGATGGGGCAGAGTCTTTTTCCCTGTCTGAAGCTTTCTTT.

The chain joins TRBV10-3 to TRBJ1-5; possibly TRBD1 for D (5 bases). Germline values: CDR1 ENHRY, CDR2 SYGVKD. V was clipped by 0 bases and J by 7 bases, with 13 bases between them. This CDR3 spans 15 amino acids. The CDR3 sequence: CAISESGEGRQPQHF. CDR3 coding DNA: TGTGCCATCAGTGAGTCGGGGGAGGGCCGGCAGCCCCAGCATTTT.

This clone was counted once. The chain carries TRBV7-2 and TRBJ2-3; the D is unclear. Trimming took 5 bases from V and 4 from J, leaving 13 bases between them. The CDR3 is made up of 14 amino acids. In germline, CDR1 is SGHTA, CDR2 FQGNSA. CDR3 sequence: CASSRNQIPDTQYF. The CDR3 nucleotides read TGTGCCAGCAGCAGGAACCAAATCCCAGATACGCAGTATTTT.

This chain uses TRBV18 with TRBJ2-3, with a tentative D call TRBD1 (6 bases). V dropped 6 bases and J dropped 5 bases, with 12 bases sitting between them. Per germline, CDR1 KGHSH and CDR2 LQKENI. The CDR3 runs 13 residues. CDR3 sequence (DNA): TGTGCCAGCTCCGACAGGCTCAAAGATACGCAGTATTTT. It codes for CASSDRLKDTQYF. The variable domain in full, completed from reference TRBV18 and TRBJ2-3, reads NAGVMQNPRHLVRRRGQEARLRCSPMKGHSHVYWYRQLPEEGLKFMVYLQKENIIDESGMPKERFSAEFPKEGPSILRIQQVVRGDSAAYFCASSDRLKDTQYFGPGTRLTVL.

CDR3 protein: CASSFRGDYEQYF. CDR3 coding DNA: TGTGCCAGCAGCTTTAGGGGGGACTACGAGCAGTACTTC. This chain connects TRBV5-8 to TRBJ2-7, with D possibly being TRBD1 or TRBD2 (6 bases each). Trimming left V 2 bases short and J 3 bases short, with 9 bases between. Looked up from germline, CDR1 is SGHTS and CDR2 is YDEGEE. There are 13 residues in the CDR3.

This chain links TRBV28 with TRBJ2-1; D unclear. Between the trimmed V and J ends, which lost 8 bases and 3 bases, there was a span of 5 bases. CDR1 and CDR2 from the germline V gene are MDHEN and SYDVKM. This CDR3 has 11 amino acids. The CDR3 sequence: CASSNYNEQFF. The CDR3 coding sequence is TGTGCCAGCTCCAACTACAATGAGCAGTTCTTC.

The chain carries TRBV27 and TRBJ1-2; D remains ambiguous. The CDR3 is 14 residues long. Germline values: CDR1 MNHEY, CDR2 SMNVEV (reference sequence). The germline V and J ends were trimmed by 0 bases and 11 bases, with 16 bases remaining between them. The CDR3 protein is CASSLSWKGSPYTF. The CDR3 region has the DNA TGTGCCAGCAGTTTATCGTGGAAGGGATCCCCGTACACCTTC.

This clone appeared a single time. This chain connects TRBV23-1 to TRBJ2-7; D uncertain. TRBV23-1 is an ORF; its function is uncertain. The CDR3 totals 12 residues. The ends were cut back, 7 bases at V and 4 bases at J, with 11 bases in the middle. CDR3 in DNA: TGCGCCAGCAAAAGGAAGTTTTACGAGCAGTACGTC. It translates to CASKRKFYEQYV.

The rearrangement uses TRBV5-1 and TRBJ2-2; D not resolved. CDR1 is SGHRS, CDR2 YFSETQ, per germline. The germline V and J ends were trimmed by 4 bases and 0 bases, with 10 bases remaining between them. This CDR3 spans 15 amino acids. The CDR3 sequence: CASSRSTANTGELFF. CDR3 nucleotides: TGCGCCAGCAGCCGTTCGACTGCGAACACCGGGGAGCTGTTTTTT.

This chain links TRBV6-5 with TRBJ2-7; D perhaps matches TRBD1 (6 bases). This CDR3 region has 14 residues. The germline gives CDR1 MNHEY, CDR2 SVGAGI. Trimming cost V 0 bases and J 3 bases, with 9 bases left between them. In nucleotides, the CDR3 is TGTGCCAGCAGTTACTCACAGGGCCTCTACGAGCAGTACTTC. It encodes CASSYSQGLYEQYF.

The chain couples TRBV29-1 to TRBJ2-1; D may match TRBD1 or TRBD2 (5 bases each). Looked up from germline, CDR1 is SQVTM and CDR2 is ANQGSEA. This CDR3 spans 15 amino acids. V dropped 7 bases and J dropped 6 bases, with 22 bases sitting between them. The CDR3 DNA is TGCAGCGCCGACACGGGACGGACCACTTCCAATGAGCAGTTCTTC. Translating it yields CSADTGRTTSNEQFF.

The chain is built from TRBV6-6 and TRBJ2-7, with 7 positions matching TRBD1. Germline V lookup: CDR1 MNHNY, CDR2 SVGAGI (reference sequence). CDR3 length: 15 residues. The V and J ends lost 5 bases and 4 bases, in that order; junction bases with no gene match: 11. CDR3 DNA sequence: TGTGCCAGCAGTCCCCAAAACAGGGGAAGGTACGAGCAGTACTTC. This translates into CASSPQNRGRYEQYF.